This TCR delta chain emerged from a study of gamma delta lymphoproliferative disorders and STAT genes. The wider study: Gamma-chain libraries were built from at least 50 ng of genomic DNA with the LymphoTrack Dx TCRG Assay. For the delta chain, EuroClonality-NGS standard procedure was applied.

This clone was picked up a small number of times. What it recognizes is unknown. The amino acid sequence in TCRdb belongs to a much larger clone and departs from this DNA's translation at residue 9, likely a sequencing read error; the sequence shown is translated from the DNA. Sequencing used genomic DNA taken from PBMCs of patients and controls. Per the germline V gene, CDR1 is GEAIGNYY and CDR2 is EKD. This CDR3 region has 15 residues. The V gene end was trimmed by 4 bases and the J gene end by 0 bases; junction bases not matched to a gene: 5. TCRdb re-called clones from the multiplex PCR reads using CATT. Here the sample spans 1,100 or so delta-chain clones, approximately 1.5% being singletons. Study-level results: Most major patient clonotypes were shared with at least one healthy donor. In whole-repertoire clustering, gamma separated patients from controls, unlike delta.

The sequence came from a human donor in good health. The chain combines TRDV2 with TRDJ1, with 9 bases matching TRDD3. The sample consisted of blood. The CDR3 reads CACEALGDDTDKLIF. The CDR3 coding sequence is TGTGCCTGTGAAGCCCTGGGGGATGACACCGATAAACTCATCTTT.